This TCR beta chain originates from a study of T cell repertoires in cytomegalovirus infection. To note about this clonotype: Its antigen is still unknown.

Each CDR3 protein is one row after TCRdb ran MiXCR on the reads. The sample includes 650,000 to 900,000 distinct CDR3 sequences, 29% of them seen just once. This CDR3 has 17 amino acids. CDR1 SEHNR and CDR2 FQNEAQ come from the germline V gene (reference sequence). The ends were cut back, 5 bases at V and 3 bases at J, with 19 bases in the middle. Study-wide points: The cumulative frequency of public TCR beta families distinguished individuals who carried CMV together with the relevant HLA.

The sample in question was cultured CD8+ T cells from PBMCs, obtained from culture after CMV antigen stimulation. V gene TRBV7-9 combines with J gene TRBJ1-4; D possibly corresponds to TRBD1 (5 bases). The sequence was collected from a human donor in good health (CMV status not recorded). Some clones in this sample may be carry-over from other donors' samples. DNA of the CDR3: TGTGCCAGCAGCCCGGGTACTCGTGGGACGGCTAATGAAAAACTGTTTTTT. Protein: CASSPGTRGTANEKLFF.